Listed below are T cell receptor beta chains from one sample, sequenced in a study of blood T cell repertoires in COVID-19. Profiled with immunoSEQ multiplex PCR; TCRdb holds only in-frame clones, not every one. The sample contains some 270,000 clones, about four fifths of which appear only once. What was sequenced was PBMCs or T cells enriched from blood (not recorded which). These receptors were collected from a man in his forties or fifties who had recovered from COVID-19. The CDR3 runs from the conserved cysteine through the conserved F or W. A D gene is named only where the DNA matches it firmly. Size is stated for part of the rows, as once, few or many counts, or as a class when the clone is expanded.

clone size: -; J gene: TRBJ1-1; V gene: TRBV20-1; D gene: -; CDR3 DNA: TGCAGTGCGAGACAGGTCCCTGAAGCTTTCTTT; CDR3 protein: CSARQVPEAFF
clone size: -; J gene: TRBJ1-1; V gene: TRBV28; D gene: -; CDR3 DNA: TGTGCCAGCAGTCTAACCACCTTTATTGAAGCTTTCTTT; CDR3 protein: CASSLTTFIEAFF
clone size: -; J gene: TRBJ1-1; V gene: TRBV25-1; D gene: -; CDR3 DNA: TGTGCCACCACAGGGTTAGGGAACACTGAAGCTTTCTTT; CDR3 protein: CATTGLGNTEAFF
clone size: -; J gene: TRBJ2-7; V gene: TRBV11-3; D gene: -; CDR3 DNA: TGTGCCAGCAGCTTAGGCGGGCAGTTTAGGAAAAACTACGAGCAGTACTTC; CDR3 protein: CASSLGGQFRKNYEQYF
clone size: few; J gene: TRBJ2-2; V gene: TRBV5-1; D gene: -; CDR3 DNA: TGCGCCAGCAGCTTACCCGGGGTTCGCACCGGGGAGCTGTTTTTT; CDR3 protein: CASSLPGVRTGELFF
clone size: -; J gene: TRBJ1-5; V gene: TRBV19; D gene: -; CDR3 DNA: TGTGCCAGTAGCTCGGTCGAGAGGGTCAGCAATCAGCCCCAGCATTTT; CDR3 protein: CASSSVERVSNQPQHF
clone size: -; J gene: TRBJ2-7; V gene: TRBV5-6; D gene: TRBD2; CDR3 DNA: TGTGCCAGCAGCTTGTCTGGCGGGGGCTACGAGCAGTACTTC; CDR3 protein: CASSLSGGGYEQYF
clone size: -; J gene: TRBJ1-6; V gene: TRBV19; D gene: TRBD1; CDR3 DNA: TGTGCCAGTAGTATAGGGGACAGGGTGCTTACGCCCCTCCACTTT; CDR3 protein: CASSIGDRVLTPLHF
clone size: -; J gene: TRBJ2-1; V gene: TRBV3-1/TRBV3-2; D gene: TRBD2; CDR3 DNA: TGTGCCAGCAGCCGAACACTCCTAGCGGGAGAATACAATGAGCAGTTCTTC; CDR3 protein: CASSRTLLAGEYNEQFF
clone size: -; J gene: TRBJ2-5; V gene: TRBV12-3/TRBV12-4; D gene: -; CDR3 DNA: TGTGCCAGCAAGGAGCGGAAAGAGACCCAGTACTTC; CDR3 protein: CASKERKETQYF
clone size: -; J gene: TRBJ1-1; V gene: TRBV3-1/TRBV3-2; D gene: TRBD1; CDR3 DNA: TGTGCCAGCAGCCTTAGGGGACAGATCATGAACACTGAAGCTTTCTTT; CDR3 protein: CASSLRGQIMNTEAFF
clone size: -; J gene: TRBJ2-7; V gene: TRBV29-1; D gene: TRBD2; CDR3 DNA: TGCAGCGTTGTCAAAGGGACTAGAAACAACGAGCAGTACTTC; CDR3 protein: CSVVKGTRNNEQYF
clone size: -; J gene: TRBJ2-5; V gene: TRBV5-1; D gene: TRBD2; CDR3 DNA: TGCGCCAGCAGCTTCGCGGGAGTGGGGGAGACCCAGTACTTC; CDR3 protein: CASSFAGVGETQYF
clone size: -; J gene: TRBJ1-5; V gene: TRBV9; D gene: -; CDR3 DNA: TGTGCCAGCAGCGTAGATCAGGGTAGCAATCAGCCCCAGCATTTT; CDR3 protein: CASSVDQGSNQPQHF
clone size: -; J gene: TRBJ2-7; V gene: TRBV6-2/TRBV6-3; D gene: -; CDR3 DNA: TGTGCCAGCAGTTATACGCCGCGGGGTTACGAGCAGTACTTC; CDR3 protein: CASSYTPRGYEQYF
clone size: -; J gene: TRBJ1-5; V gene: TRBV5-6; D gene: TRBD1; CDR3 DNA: TGTGCCAGCAGCTCGACCTTTGACAGGGGCAAAACAAGCAATCAGCCCCAGCATTTT; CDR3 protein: CASSSTFDRGKTSNQPQHF
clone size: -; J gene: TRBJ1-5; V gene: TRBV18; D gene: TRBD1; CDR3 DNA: TGTGCCAGCTCACCACCGAACTCTGGACAGGGGTATCAGCCCCAGCATTTT; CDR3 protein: CASSPPNSGQGYQPQHF
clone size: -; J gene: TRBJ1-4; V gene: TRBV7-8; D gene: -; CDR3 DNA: TGTGCCACCCTGGGGAGGGGTGTGGAAAAACTGTTTTTT; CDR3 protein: CATLGRGVEKLFF
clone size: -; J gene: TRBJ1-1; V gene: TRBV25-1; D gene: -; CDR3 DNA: TGTGCCAGCAGTGATACAGGGCGGACTGAAGCTTTCTTT; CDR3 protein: CASSDTGRTEAFF
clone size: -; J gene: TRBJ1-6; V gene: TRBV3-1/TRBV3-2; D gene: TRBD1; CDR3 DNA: TGTGCCAGCAGCCAGACAGGGGCGGTATATTCACCCCTCCACTTT; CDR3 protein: CASSQTGAVYSPLHF
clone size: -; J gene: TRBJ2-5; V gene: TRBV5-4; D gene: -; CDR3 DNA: TGTGCCAGCAGCTTGGGAGCAGGGGAGTTTCAAGAGACCCAGTACTTC; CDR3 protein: CASSLGAGEFQETQYF
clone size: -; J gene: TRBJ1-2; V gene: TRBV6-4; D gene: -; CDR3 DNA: TGTGCCAGCAGTGACTCTCCAGGCCGTGGCTACACCTTC; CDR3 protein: CASSDSPGRGYTF
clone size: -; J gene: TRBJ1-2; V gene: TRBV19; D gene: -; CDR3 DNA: TGTGCCAGTAGTATAGGACAGTTTAACTATGGCTACACCTTC; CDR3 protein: CASSIGQFNYGYTF
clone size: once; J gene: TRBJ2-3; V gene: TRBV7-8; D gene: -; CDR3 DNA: TGTGCCAGCTTTCGTCCAGGGGCCGTAGATACGCAGTATTTT; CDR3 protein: CASFRPGAVDTQYF
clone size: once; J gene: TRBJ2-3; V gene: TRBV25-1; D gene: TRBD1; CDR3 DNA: TGTGCCAGCAGTCTGCCCAGGGGGATTACAGATACGCAGTATTTT; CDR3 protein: CASSLPRGITDTQYF
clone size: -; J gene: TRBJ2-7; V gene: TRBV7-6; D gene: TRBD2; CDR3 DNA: TGTGCCAGCAGCTTAGTGGTAGCGGGAGGCTCAGCGTTGGACGAGCAGTACTTC; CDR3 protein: CASSLVVAGGSALDEQYF
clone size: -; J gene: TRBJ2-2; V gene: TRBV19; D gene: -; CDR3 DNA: TGTGCCAGTTCGGCCGGGTGGAACACCGGGGAGCTGTTTTTT; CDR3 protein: CASSAGWNTGELFF
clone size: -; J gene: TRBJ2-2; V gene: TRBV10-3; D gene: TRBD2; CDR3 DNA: TGTGCCATCAGAGCGGGGACCGGGGAGCTGTTTTTT; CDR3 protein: CAIRAGTGELFF
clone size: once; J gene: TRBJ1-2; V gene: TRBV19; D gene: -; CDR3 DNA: TGTGCCAGTAGCAAGACAGCTAAAGCTAACTATGGCTACACCTTC; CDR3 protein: CASSKTAKANYGYTF
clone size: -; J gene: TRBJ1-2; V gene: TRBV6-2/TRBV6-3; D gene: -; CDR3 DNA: TGTGCCAGCAGTTACGAAAATCTAAATGGCTACACCTTC; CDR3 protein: CASSYENLNGYTF
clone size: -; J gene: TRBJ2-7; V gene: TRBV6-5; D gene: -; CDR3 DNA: TGTGCCAGCAGTTTGGACAGATATGTCTACGAGCAGTACTTC; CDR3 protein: CASSLDRYVYEQYF
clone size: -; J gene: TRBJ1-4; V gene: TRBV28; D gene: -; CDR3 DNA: TGTGCCAGCATCCGGGGCGGGGTCGGCCCGCGGGAAGAAAAACTGTTTTTT; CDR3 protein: CASIRGGVGPREEKLFF
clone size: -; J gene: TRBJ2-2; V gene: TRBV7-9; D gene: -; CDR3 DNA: TGTGCCAGCAGCTTACAGGGGAACACCGGGGAGCTGTTTTTT; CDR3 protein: CASSLQGNTGELFF
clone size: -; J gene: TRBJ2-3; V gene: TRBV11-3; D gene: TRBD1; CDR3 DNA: TGTGCCAGCAGCTCGGGACAGGGAATAGATACGCAGTATTTT; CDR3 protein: CASSSGQGIDTQYF
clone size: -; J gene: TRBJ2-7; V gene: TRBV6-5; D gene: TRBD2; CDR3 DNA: TGTGCCAGCAGGTCCGGGACTAGCGGGACCTACGAGCAGTACTTC; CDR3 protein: CASRSGTSGTYEQYF
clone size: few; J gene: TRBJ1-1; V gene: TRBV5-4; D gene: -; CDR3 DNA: TGTGCCAGCAATGGAGGTCATGCCGCTGAAGCTTTCTTT; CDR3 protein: CASNGGHAAEAFF
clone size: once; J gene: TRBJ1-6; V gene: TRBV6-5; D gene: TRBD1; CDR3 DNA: TGTGCCAGCAGTCCACGGGACAGGGTTAATTCACCCCTCCACTTT; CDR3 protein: CASSPRDRVNSPLHF
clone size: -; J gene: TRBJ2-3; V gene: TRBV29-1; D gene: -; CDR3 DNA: TGCAGCGTTTCCCGTACTGCGTCCGATACGCAGTATTTT; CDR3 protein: CSVSRTASDTQYF
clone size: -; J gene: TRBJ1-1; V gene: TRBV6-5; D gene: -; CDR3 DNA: TGTGCCAGCACCACCGACAGGTTTGAGACTGAAGCTTTCTTT; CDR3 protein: CASTTDRFETEAFF
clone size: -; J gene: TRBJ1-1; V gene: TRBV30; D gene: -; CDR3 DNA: TGTGCCTGGAGCTGGGGGCGGACTGAAGCTTTCTTT; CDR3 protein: CAWSWGRTEAFF
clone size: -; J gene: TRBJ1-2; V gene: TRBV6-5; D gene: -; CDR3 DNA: TGTGCCAGCAGTTATACCCAGGGGCTCTATGGCTACACCTTC; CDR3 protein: CASSYTQGLYGYTF
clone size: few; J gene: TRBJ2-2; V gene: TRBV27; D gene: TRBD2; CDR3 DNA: TGTGCCAGCAGTTTATTAGGGCTAGCGGGGTACGGGGAGCTGTTTTTT; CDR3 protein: CASSLLGLAGYGELFF
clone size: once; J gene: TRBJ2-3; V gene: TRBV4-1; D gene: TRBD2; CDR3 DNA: TGCGCCAGCAGCCTTGGGACTAGCGGGGTTGAGGGTACGCAGTATTTT; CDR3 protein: CASSLGTSGVEGTQYF
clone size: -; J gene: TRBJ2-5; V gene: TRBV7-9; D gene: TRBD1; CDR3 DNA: TGTGCCAGCAGCTTACGTACAGGGGCCCAAGAGACCCAGTACTTC; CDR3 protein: CASSLRTGAQETQYF
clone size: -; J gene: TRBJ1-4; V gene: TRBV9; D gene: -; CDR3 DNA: TGTGCCAGCAGCGTAGGTGGGGCGCCGGGTGAAAAACTGTTTTTT; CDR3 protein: CASSVGGAPGEKLFF
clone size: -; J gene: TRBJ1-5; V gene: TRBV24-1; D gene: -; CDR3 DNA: TGTGCCACCAGTGCCGACAGCCGGCCCCAGCATTTT; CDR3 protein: CATSADSRPQHF
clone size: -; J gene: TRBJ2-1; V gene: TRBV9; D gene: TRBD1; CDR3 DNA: TGTGCCAGCAGCGTAGACGGACAGGGATACAATGAGCAGTTCTTC; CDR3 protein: CASSVDGQGYNEQFF
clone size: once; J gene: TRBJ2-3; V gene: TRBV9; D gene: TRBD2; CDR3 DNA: TGTGCCAGCAGCGTAGTTGCGGGGGGTCGCACAGATACGCAGTATTTT; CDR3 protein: CASSVVAGGRTDTQYF
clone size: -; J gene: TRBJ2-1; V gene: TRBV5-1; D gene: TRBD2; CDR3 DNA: TGCGCCAGCAGCCGGACTAGCGCAAACAATGAGCAGTTCTTC; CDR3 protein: CASSRTSANNEQFF
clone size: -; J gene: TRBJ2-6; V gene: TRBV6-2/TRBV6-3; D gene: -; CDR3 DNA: TGTGCCAGCAGCACCTACCCTGGGGCCAACGTCCTGACTTTC; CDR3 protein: CASSTYPGANVLTF
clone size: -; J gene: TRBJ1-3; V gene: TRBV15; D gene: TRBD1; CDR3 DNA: TGTGCCACCAGCAGAGGTCCAGTAGGGACAGGCGGAAACACCATATATTTT; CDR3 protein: CATSRGPVGTGGNTIYF
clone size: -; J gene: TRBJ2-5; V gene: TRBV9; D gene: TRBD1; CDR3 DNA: TGTGCCAGCAGCCCCCGGGACAGGGGAGGGGAGACCCAGTACTTC; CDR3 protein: CASSPRDRGGETQYF
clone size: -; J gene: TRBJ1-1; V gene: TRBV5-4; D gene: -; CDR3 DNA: TGTGCCAGCAGCTCGGCCTGGGGCGACACTGAAGCTTTCTTT; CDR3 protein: CASSSAWGDTEAFF
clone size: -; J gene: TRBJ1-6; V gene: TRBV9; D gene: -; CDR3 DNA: TGTGCCAGCAGCCCCCCCGGGAGCTCCTATAATTCACCCCTCCACTTT; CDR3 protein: CASSPPGSSYNSPLHF
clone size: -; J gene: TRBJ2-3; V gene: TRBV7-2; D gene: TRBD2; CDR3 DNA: TGTGCCAGCAGCTTCCGTCCTAGCGGGGTTTCTTCAGATACGCAGTATTTT; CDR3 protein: CASSFRPSGVSSDTQYF
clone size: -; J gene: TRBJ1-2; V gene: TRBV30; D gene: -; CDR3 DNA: TGTGCCTGCAGCACAGGGCTTAACTATGGCTACACCTTC; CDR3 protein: CACSTGLNYGYTF
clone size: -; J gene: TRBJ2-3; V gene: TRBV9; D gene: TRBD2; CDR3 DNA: TGTGCCAGCAGCGCTACCGGGACTAGCGGGAGAGGGACAGATACGCAGTATTTT; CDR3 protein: CASSATGTSGRGTDTQYF
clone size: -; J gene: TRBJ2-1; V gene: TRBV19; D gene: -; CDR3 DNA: TGTGCCAGTAGGGGGGGATGGACTACCGCCTACAATGAGCAGTTCTTC; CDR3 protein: CASRGGWTTAYNEQFF
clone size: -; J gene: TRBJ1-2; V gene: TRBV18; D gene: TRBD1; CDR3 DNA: TGTGCCAGCTCACTTTTAGGGGGCACAGAAGGCTACACCTTC; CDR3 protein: CASSLLGGTEGYTF
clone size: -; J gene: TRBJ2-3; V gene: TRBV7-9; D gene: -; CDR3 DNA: TGTGCCAGCAGCTTAGGGTTATCAGACACAGATACGCAGTATTTT; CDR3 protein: CASSLGLSDTDTQYF